These 21 T cell receptor beta chains were sequenced from one sample in a study of blood T cell repertoires in COVID-19. Using immunoSEQ multiplex PCR, the repertoire was profiled, and TCRdb retains in-frame clones only, with some absent. The sample consists of about 180,000 clones, over 80% of them appearing once. Material for sequencing was peripheral blood. These receptors all come from a woman in her 70s with COVID-19, enrolled during active disease.

The genes are TRBV28 and TRBJ2-2; 8 bases match TRBD1. Trimming cost V 3 bases and J 5 bases; bases outside gene matches: 8. The CDR3 length is 16 residues. The V gene's germline CDR1 is MDHEN and CDR2 SYDVKM. The CDR3 coding sequence is TGTGCCAGCAGTTTTGGGTCCAGGGGGCGGACCGGGGAGCTGTTTTTT. Translated, it gives CASSFGSRGRTGELFF.

The J gene is TRBJ1-1, the V gene TRBV10-3; 12 nucleotides match TRBD1. CDR1 and CDR2 (germline): ENHRY, SYGVKD. CDR3 length: 17 amino acids. The junction had 6 bases not matched to a gene; V was cut back by 4 bases and J by 0 bases. In nucleotides, the CDR3 is TGTGCCATCAGTGCCGGGACAGGGGGCTACATGAACACTGAAGCTTTCTTT. Amino acid sequence: CAISAGTGGYMNTEAFF.

The chain uses TRBV7-9 and TRBJ2-7; possible D gene TRBD2, 6 bases. The CDR3 is 14 residues long. Germline values: CDR1 SEHNR, CDR2 FQNEAQ (reference sequence). V was clipped by 4 bases and J by 2 bases, with 12 bases between them. The CDR3: CASSSGTRTYEQYF. The CDR3 DNA is TGTGCCAGCAGCTCCGGGACTCGAACCTACGAGCAGTACTTC.

The chain combines TRBV6-5 with TRBJ1-1; 7 bases align to TRBD1. The V and J ends lost 8 bases and 0 bases, in that order; junction bases with no gene match: 3. Germline V gene sequence: CDR1 MNHEY, CDR2 SVGAGI. The CDR3 has 13 residues. The CDR3 reads CASQGQMNTEAFF. For the CDR3, the DNA is TGTGCCAGCCAGGGACAGATGAACACTGAAGCTTTCTTT.

The chain uses TRBV24-1 and TRBJ2-1, with TRBD2 identical over 11 bases. CDR3 length: 17 amino acids. Trimming removed 3 bases from V and 7 bases from J; junction bases left unmatched: 10. Germline CDR1 is KGHDR and CDR2 is SFDVKD. Here the CDR3 reads CATSDAIAGGTRNEQFF. In nucleotides, the CDR3 is TGTGCCACCAGTGATGCGATAGCGGGAGGGACAAGAAATGAGCAGTTCTTC.

Written as DNA, the CDR3 is TGTGCCAGCAGCTTAAGGACAGGGGGCACTGAAGCTTTCTTT. Protein sequence: CASSLRTGGTEAFF. The chain recombines TRBV5-4 with TRBJ1-1; TRBD1 matches at 10 bases. V lost 2 bases to trimming and J lost 4 bases; unmatched junction nucleotides: 2. CDR3 length: 14 amino acids. CDR1 SGHNT and CDR2 YYREEE come from the germline V gene (reference sequence).

This clone showed up just a few times. The chain employs TRBV4-2 and TRBJ2-7, with D perhaps matching TRBD2 (7 bases). V was shortened by 1 base and J by 5 bases, with 15 bases between the two germline ends. Germline V gene data show CDR1 as LGHNA and CDR2 as YNFKEQ. The CDR3 is 15 amino acids. The chain's CDR3 is CASSQVWGRGHEQYF. The DNA for the CDR3 is TGTGCCAGCAGCCAAGTATGGGGGCGGGGGCACGAGCAGTACTTC.

The DNA for the CDR3 is TGTGCCAGCAGTGGACAGCTGAACTATGGCTACACCTTC. Amino acids: CASSGQLNYGYTF. The chain couples TRBV2 to TRBJ1-2, with D possibly matching TRBD1 (5 bases). From germline, CDR1 is SNHLY and CDR2 FYNNEI. This CDR3 is built from 13 residues. Deletions cut 4 bases from V and 2 bases from J, with 8 bases between.

This chain uses TRBV30 with TRBJ1-6, with a possible D match to TRBD1 (6 bases). This CDR3 is 14 amino acids long. Germline CDR1 reads GTSNPN; CDR2 reads SVGIG (reference sequence). V was shortened by 3 bases and J by 10 bases, with 16 bases between the two germline ends. Here the CDR3 reads CAWRIQGDRSPLHF. As DNA, the CDR3 is TGTGCCTGGAGGATACAGGGTGATAGGTCACCCCTCCACTTT.

The genes are TRBV7-2 and TRBJ2-7; 7 nucleotides line up with TRBD1. The CDR3 consists of 13 residues. Germline values: CDR1 SGHTA, CDR2 FQGNSA. The V and J ends lost 5 bases and 4 bases, in that order; junction bases with no gene match: 5. The CDR3 bases are TGTGCCAGCAGCCGACAGGGAACGTACGAGCAGTACTTC. Its protein is CASSRQGTYEQYF.

V usage is TRBV2 and J usage is TRBJ1-1; no definite D call. Deletions cut 6 bases from V and 2 bases from J, with 13 bases between. The germline CDR1 and CDR2 sequences are SNHLY and FYNNEI. The CDR3 length is 14 residues. CDR3 bases: TGTGCCAGCAGCGGAGGCCTGGTTAACACTGAAGCTTTCTTT. This encodes CASSGGLVNTEAFF.

This clone was observed once. J is TRBJ2-2 and V is TRBV7-7, with D possibly TRBD1 on 7 matching bases. Germline lookup yields CDR1 SSHAT and CDR2 FNYEAQ (reference sequence). The CDR3 loop spans 15 amino acids. V was trimmed by 5 bases and J by 5 bases, leaving 15 bases between them. CDR3 sequence: CASSPQGGTTGELFF. Here the CDR3 DNA reads TGTGCCAGCAGCCCCCAGGGGGGCACAACCGGGGAGCTGTTTTTT.

The chain couples TRBV5-4 to TRBJ1-1, with 8 positions matching TRBD1. This CDR3 is 14 amino acids long. Germline CDR1 and CDR2: SGHNT and YYREEE (reference sequence). V shed 7 bases, J shed 5 bases, and the junction held 10 bases outside the gene matches. In DNA form, the CDR3 reads TGTGCCAGCGCCCCAGGGGGCGCGGAGACTGAAGCTTTCTTT. Translated: CASAPGGAETEAFF.

This clone showed up just once. CDR3 in amino acids: CASSSDRGNQPQHF. As DNA, the CDR3 is TGTGCCAGCAGCTCGGACAGGGGCAATCAGCCCCAGCATTTT. This chain joins TRBV7-2 and TRBJ1-5; TRBD1 matches 8 bases. CDR3 length equals 14 residues. The trim removed 4 bases at V and 2 bases at J, leaving 1 base unmatched. The germline V gene encodes CDR1 SGHTA and CDR2 FQGNSA. Together with reference TRBV7-2 and TRBJ1-5, the CDR3 gives the full variable domain: GAGVSQSPSNKVTEKGKDVELRCDPISGHTALYWYRQSLGQGLEFLIYFQGNSAPDKSGLPSDRFSAERTGGSVSTLTIQRTQQEDSAVYLCASSSDRGNQPQHFGDGTRLSIL.

The chain links TRBV6-6 to TRBJ2-3, with unresolved D. CDR1 and CDR2 (germline): MNHNY, SVGAGI (reference sequence). There are 16 residues in the CDR3. The V gene lost 6 bases and the J gene lost 0 bases, with 16 bases spanning the gap. The CDR3 bases are TGTGCCAGCAGCCGCGACTTTGGTTCTAGCACAGATACGCAGTATTTT. Residues: CASSRDFGSSTDTQYF.

The V and J genes are TRBV5-6 and TRBJ1-1, with a possible D match to TRBD1 (5 bases). Trimming left V 4 bases short and J 7 bases short, with 14 bases between. The CDR3 totals 13 residues. CDR1 and CDR2 from the germline V gene are SGHDT and YYEEEE. CDR3 sequence: CASSVRQSLEAFF. DNA for the CDR3: TGTGCCAGCAGCGTTCGACAGAGTCTTGAAGCTTTCTTT. Drawing the rest from reference TRBV5-6 and TRBJ1-1, the complete variable domain is DAGVTQSPTHLIKTRGQQVTLRCSPKSGHDTVSWYQQALGQGPQFIFQYYEEEERQRGNFPDRFSGHQFPNYSSELNVNALLLGDSALYLCASSVRQSLEAFFGQGTRLTVV.

The J gene is TRBJ2-5, the V gene TRBV18; 16 nucleotides agree with TRBD2. Trimming cost V 2 bases and J 4 bases; bases outside gene matches: 7. The CDR3 covers 18 residues. The germline V gene encodes CDR1 KGHSH and CDR2 LQKENI. The CDR3 nucleotides read TGTGCCAGCTCACCATACGGGACTAGCGGGAGGGCCCGAGAGACCCAGTACTTC. As protein: CASSPYGTSGRARETQYF.

The rearrangement uses TRBV28 and TRBJ2-5; D perhaps matches TRBD1 (5 bases). V was shortened by 4 bases and J by 5 bases, with 20 bases between the two germline ends. Germline values: CDR1 MDHEN, CDR2 SYDVKM. The CDR3 extends over 16 amino acids. The CDR3 is CASSSYLETELETQYF. For the CDR3, the DNA is TGTGCCAGCAGTTCTTACCTCGAGACAGAGTTGGAGACCCAGTACTTC. The complete variable domain, with remaining parts taken from reference TRBV28 and TRBJ2-5, reads DVKVTQSSRYLVKRTGEKVFLECVQDMDHENMFWYRQDPGLGLRLIYFSYDVKMKEKGDIPEGYSVSREKKERFSLILESASTNQTSMYLCASSSYLETELETQYFGPGTRLLVL.

V and J are TRBV28 and TRBJ1-2; TRBD1 is a possible D gene (6 bases). Per the germline V gene, CDR1 is MDHEN and CDR2 is SYDVKM. This CDR3 has 14 amino acids. The V and J ends lost 1 base and 7 bases respectively, with 13 bases between them. Written as DNA, the CDR3 is TGTGCCAGCAGTTTATTGGGAGGGGGTTTTGGCTACACCTTC. Encoded protein: CASSLLGGGFGYTF.

This clone has only one observation. The chain joins TRBV3-1 (or the pseudogene TRBV3-2) to TRBJ2-7; 11 nucleotides match TRBD2. V gave up 3 bases and J gave up 5 bases; unmatched junction bases: 9. Germline CDR1 LGHDT, CDR2 YNNKEL (reference sequence). There are 16 residues in the CDR3. CDR3 loop: CASSQLAGGIRNEQYF. The CDR3 nucleotides read TGTGCCAGCAGCCAGTTAGCGGGGGGGATAAGAAACGAGCAGTACTTC.

The sample holds one count of this clone. V gene TRBV6-4 combines with J gene TRBJ2-4, with 7 bases that match TRBD2. This CDR3 spans 16 amino acids. Germline CDR1 is MRHNA and CDR2 is SNTAGT. After removal of 5 bases from V and 3 bases from J, the junction contained 10 bases not matched to a gene. CDR3 region: CASSTPPGGIKNIQYF. The CDR3 DNA sequence: TGTGCCAGCAGTACTCCTCCGGGGGGTATCAAAAACATTCAGTACTTC.